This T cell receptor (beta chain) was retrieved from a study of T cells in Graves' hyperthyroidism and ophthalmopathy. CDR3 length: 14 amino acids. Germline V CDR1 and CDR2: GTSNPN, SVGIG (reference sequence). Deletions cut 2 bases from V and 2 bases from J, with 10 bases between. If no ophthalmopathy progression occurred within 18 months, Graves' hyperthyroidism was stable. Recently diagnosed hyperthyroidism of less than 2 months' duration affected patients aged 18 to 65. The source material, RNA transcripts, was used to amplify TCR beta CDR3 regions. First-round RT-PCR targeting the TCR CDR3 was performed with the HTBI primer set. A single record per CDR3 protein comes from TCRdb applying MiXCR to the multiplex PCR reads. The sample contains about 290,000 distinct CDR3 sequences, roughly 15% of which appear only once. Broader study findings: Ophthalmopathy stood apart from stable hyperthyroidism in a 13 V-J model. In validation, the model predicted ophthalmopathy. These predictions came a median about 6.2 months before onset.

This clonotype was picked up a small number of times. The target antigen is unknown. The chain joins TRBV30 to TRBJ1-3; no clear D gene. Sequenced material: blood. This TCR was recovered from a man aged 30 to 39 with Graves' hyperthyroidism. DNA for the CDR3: TGTGCCTGGAGTTTGGGTCAACCTGGAAACACCATATATTTT. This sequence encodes CAWSLGQPGNTIYF. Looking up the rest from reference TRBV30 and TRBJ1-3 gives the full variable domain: SQTIHQWPATLVQPVGSPLSLECTVEGTSNPNLYWYRQAAGRGLQLLFYSVGIGQISSEVPQNLSASRPQDRQFILSSKKLLLSDSGFYLCAWSLGQPGNTIYFGEGSWLTVV.